These 13 T cell receptor beta chains came from one sample sequenced in a study of T cell repertoires in ileal Crohn's disease. Here immunoSEQ multiplex PCR was the method, and the copy in TCRdb shows in-frame clones only, minus some. The sample shows around 5,000 clones, roughly four fifths of them seen only once. Specimen: ileal tissue. The source is an adult with Crohn's disease.

The rearrangement joins TRBV7-2 to TRBJ2-2; a weak D match, TRBD2 (6 bases). The ends were cut back, 0 bases at V and 7 bases at J, with 12 bases in the middle. The germline CDR1 and CDR2 sequences are SGHTA and FQGNSA. There are 15 residues in the CDR3. The CDR3 loop reads CASSLAAGSIGELFF. The CDR3 DNA is TGTGCCAGCAGCTTAGCGGCGGGGTCGATCGGGGAGCTGTTTTTT. The full variable domain, completed using reference TRBV7-2 and TRBJ2-2, is GAGVSQSPSNKVTEKGKDVELRCDPISGHTALYWYRQSLGQGLEFLIYFQGNSAPDKSGLPSDRFSAERTGGSVSTLTIQRTQQEDSAVYLCASSLAAGSIGELFFGEGSRLTVL.

The chain joins TRBV28 to TRBJ1-1, with D tentatively TRBD1 (5 bases). CDR1 and CDR2 from the germline V gene are MDHEN and SYDVKM. The V end lost 3 bases, the J end lost 4 bases, and 15 bases lay between the germline ends. This CDR3 has 15 amino acids. The CDR3 coding sequence is TGTGCCAGCAGTTTGGGGCGGGGATGGAGCACTGAAGCTTTCTTT. Its protein is CASSLGRGWSTEAFF.

This clone was recorded a few times. This chain joins TRBV2 and TRBJ2-5, with 8 positions matching TRBD2. Germline values: CDR1 SNHLY, CDR2 FYNNEI. Trimming at V came to 4 bases and at J to 0 bases, leaving 7 bases not matched to a gene. CDR3 length: 16 residues. This CDR3 is CASSAGGGLYQETQYF. Written as DNA, the CDR3 is TGTGCCAGCAGTGCGGGGGGGGGCTTGTACCAAGAGACCCAGTACTTC.

J is TRBJ2-1 and V is TRBV10-3, with D possibly TRBD2 on 7 matching bases. The germline V and J ends were trimmed by 7 bases and 8 bases, with 21 bases remaining between them. Germline V gene sequence: CDR1 ENHRY, CDR2 SYGVKD. There are 15 residues in the CDR3. The DNA for the CDR3 is TGTGCCATCAAAGGAAGGGGGGGGGCCATTGATGAGCAGTTCTTC. Its protein product is CAIKGRGGAIDEQFF.

V and J are TRBV4-1 and TRBJ1-3, with 10 bases that match TRBD1. The CDR3 runs to 16 residues. Germline CDR1 and CDR2: MGHRA and YSYEKL. Germline trimming cut 3 bases from V and 6 bases from J; bases unmatched to any gene: 8. CDR3 amino acids: CASSQKVGQGTNTIYF. The CDR3 region has the DNA TGCGCCAGCAGCCAGAAGGTGGGACAGGGGACAAACACCATATATTTT.

This chain connects TRBV27 to TRBJ1-5; 9 nucleotides match TRBD1. This CDR3 comprises 14 residues. The germline V gene has CDR1 MNHEY and CDR2 SMNVEV (reference sequence). With V trimmed by 5 bases and J by 7 bases, 6 bases remained unmatched. CDR3 protein: CASSQQGANQPQHF. The CDR3 DNA follows: TGTGCCAGCAGTCAACAGGGGGCGAACCAGCCCCAGCATTTT.

This sequence joins TRBV29-1 and TRBJ2-7; D possibly corresponds to TRBD2 (6 bases). This CDR3 is 13 amino acids long. Germline-derived CDR1 and CDR2 are SQVTM and ANQGSEA. Trimming removed 7 bases from V and 7 bases from J, with 20 bases in between. The chain's CDR3 is CSASPGVGEEQYF. CDR3 coding DNA: TGCAGCGCCTCCCCGGGAGTGGGCGAGGAGCAGTACTTC.

This clone is a singleton in its sample. The chain employs TRBV2 and TRBJ1-1; D unclear. Germline values: CDR1 SNHLY, CDR2 FYNNEI. This CDR3 region has 15 residues. The V and J ends lost 6 bases and 0 bases respectively, with 14 bases between them. CDR3 in DNA: TGTGCCAGCAGAGGTGGGCGCTTTATGAACACTGAAGCTTTCTTT. Protein product: CASRGGRFMNTEAFF.

The CDR3 protein is CASSILRDGSQHF. The CDR3 DNA follows: TGTGCCAGTAGTATACTCAGGGACGGGAGCCAGCATTTT. The rearrangement uses TRBV19 and TRBJ1-5; D possibly corresponds to TRBD1 (5 bases). Germline CDR1 and CDR2: LNHDA and SQIVND (reference sequence). The CDR3 consists of 13 residues. Trimming took 2 bases from V and 12 from J, leaving 14 bases between them. Using reference TRBV19 and TRBJ1-5 for the parts outside the CDR3, the full variable domain is DGGITQSPKYLFRKEGQNVTLSCEQNLNHDAMYWYRQDPGQGLRLIYYSQIVNDFQKGDIAEGYSVSREKKESFPLTVTSAQKNPTAFYLCASSILRDGSQHFGDGTRLSIL.

The sample holds one count of this clone. For the CDR3, the DNA is TGCGCCAGCAGCCCCGGGACAGGGGTACGGGAGACCCAGTACTTC. It codes for CASSPGTGVRETQYF. The chain carries TRBV5-1 and TRBJ2-5; TRBD1 agrees at 10 bases. CDR1 is SGHRS and CDR2 is YFSETQ in the germline V gene. V shed 4 bases, J shed 5 bases, and the junction held 8 bases outside the gene matches. This CDR3 has 15 amino acids.

This clone was picked up one time. This rearrangement joins TRBV16 to TRBJ1-1; 8 nucleotides match TRBD1. The CDR3 totals 15 residues. The J segment lost 5 bases and the V segment lost 4 bases, leaving 9 bases of the junction unmatched. The germline V gene has CDR1 KGHSY and CDR2 FQNENV. The CDR3 spells CASSRADRGGTEAFF. CDR3 bases: TGTGCCAGCAGCCGAGCCGACAGGGGTGGAACTGAAGCTTTCTTT.

The gene calls are TRBV29-1 and TRBJ1-2, with 8 nucleotides matching TRBD1. Looked up from germline, CDR1 is SQVTM and CDR2 is ANQGSEA. This CDR3 contains 13 residues. Trimming cost V 4 bases and J 5 bases; bases outside gene matches: 6. CDR3 DNA: TGCAGCGTTGGCCAGGGGGCGAGGTATGGCTACACCTTC. As protein: CSVGQGARYGYTF.

The V and J genes are TRBV11-2 and TRBJ1-1, with D hard to call. The CDR3 spans 12 residues. V was trimmed by 5 bases and J by 2 bases, leaving 6 bases between them. Germline CDR1 and CDR2: SGHAT and FQNNGV. The DNA of the CDR3 is TGTGCCAGCAGCCGGGTTAACACTGAAGCTTTCTTT. Protein product: CASSRVNTEAFF. The whole variable domain, filled in from reference TRBV11-2 and TRBJ1-1, reads EAGVAQSPRYKIIEKRQSVAFWCNPISGHATLYWYQQILGQGPKLLIQFQNNGVVDDSQLPKDRFSAERLKGVDSTLKIQPAKLEDSAVYLCASSRVNTEAFFGQGTRLTVV.